This is a list of T cell receptor beta chains from one sample in a study of blood T cell repertoires in COVID-19. Sequencing was performed with immunoSEQ multiplex PCR; in TCRdb, only in-frame clones are kept and a portion is missing. The profile shows some 430,000 clones, around 91% of them singletons. What was sequenced was PBMCs or T cells enriched from blood (not recorded which). The receptors here all came from a man aged 18 to 30 who had recovered from COVID-19. Both conserved end residues are part of each CDR3. Each record gives: V gene, CDR3 length, D gene, J gene, clone size, CDR3 DNA, CDR3 protein. A D gene is named only where the DNA matches it firmly. Expanded clones get a size class; other rows say once, few or many, or leave the size out.

v_call: TRBV2; cdr3_length: 15; d_call: TRBD2; j_call: TRBJ2-3; clone_size: .; cdr3_nt: TGTGCCAGCCTCCCTTTAGCGGGGAGCACAGATACGCAGTATTTT; cdr3_aa: CASLPLAGSTDTQYF
v_call: TRBV11-2; cdr3_length: 15; d_call: .; j_call: TRBJ2-6; clone_size: once; cdr3_nt: TGTGCCAGCAGCCTAGAGAGGTACGGTTCCAACGTCCTGACTTTC; cdr3_aa: CASSLERYGSNVLTF
v_call: TRBV7-9; cdr3_length: 14; d_call: .; j_call: TRBJ2-1; clone_size: once; cdr3_nt: TGTGCCAGCAGCTTAGGGCTGGGCGACGATGAGCAGTTCTTC; cdr3_aa: CASSLGLGDDEQFF
v_call: TRBV28; cdr3_length: 17; d_call: TRBD1; j_call: TRBJ1-2; clone_size: .; cdr3_nt: TGTGCCAGCAGTTTGGGGTGGCGGGACAGGGAGAACTATGGCTACACCTTC; cdr3_aa: CASSLGWRDRENYGYTF
v_call: TRBV18; cdr3_length: 15; d_call: .; j_call: TRBJ1-5; clone_size: .; cdr3_nt: TGTGCCAGCTCACTTACAGATGCTAGCAATCAGCCCCAGCATTTT; cdr3_aa: CASSLTDASNQPQHF
v_call: TRBV5-6; cdr3_length: 15; d_call: .; j_call: TRBJ1-3; clone_size: .; cdr3_nt: TGTGCCAGCAGCTTTGCGCGGATCTCTGGAAACACCATATATTTT; cdr3_aa: CASSFARISGNTIYF
v_call: TRBV2; cdr3_length: 15; d_call: TRBD2; j_call: TRBJ2-2; clone_size: .; cdr3_nt: TGTGCCAGCAGACCTGGGACTACCTCGGAAGGGGAGCTGTTTTTT; cdr3_aa: CASRPGTTSEGELFF
v_call: TRBV19; cdr3_length: 13; d_call: .; j_call: TRBJ1-1; clone_size: .; cdr3_nt: TGTGCCAGTAGTATAACCCCCGGCACTGAAGCTTTCTTT; cdr3_aa: CASSITPGTEAFF
v_call: TRBV4-1; cdr3_length: 13; d_call: .; j_call: TRBJ1-6; clone_size: .; cdr3_nt: TGCGCCAGCTTGGGGCAGGGAAATTCACCCCTCCACTTT; cdr3_aa: CASLGQGNSPLHF
v_call: TRBV27; cdr3_length: 14; d_call: TRBD1; j_call: TRBJ1-2; clone_size: .; cdr3_nt: TGTGCCAGCAGTTTGGGACAGGGAATCTATGGCTACACCTTC; cdr3_aa: CASSLGQGIYGYTF
v_call: TRBV20-1; cdr3_length: 20; d_call: TRBD1; j_call: TRBJ1-6; clone_size: .; cdr3_nt: TGCAGTGCTAGTCCTGCCCTCGGGACAGAAGTCCTCTCCTATAATTCACCCCTCCACTTT; cdr3_aa: CSASPALGTEVLSYNSPLHF
v_call: TRBV5-1; cdr3_length: 16; d_call: TRBD2; j_call: TRBJ2-3; clone_size: .; cdr3_nt: TGCGCCAGCGGGAGAGGGGCTAGCGGGTTCACAGATACGCAGTATTTT; cdr3_aa: CASGRGASGFTDTQYF
v_call: TRBV30; cdr3_length: 15; d_call: .; j_call: TRBJ1-5; clone_size: .; cdr3_nt: TGTGCCTGGAGCGATAACAGATATAGCAATCAGCCCCAGCATTTT; cdr3_aa: CAWSDNRYSNQPQHF
v_call: TRBV14; cdr3_length: 13; d_call: .; j_call: TRBJ1-2; clone_size: .; cdr3_nt: TGTGCCAGCAGTGGGCAGACCCTCGGCGGCTACACCTTC; cdr3_aa: CASSGQTLGGYTF
v_call: TRBV3-1/TRBV3-2; cdr3_length: 13; d_call: .; j_call: TRBJ2-1; clone_size: .; cdr3_nt: TGTGCCAGCAGCCAAGTTAGGGGAAATGAGCAGTTCTTC; cdr3_aa: CASSQVRGNEQFF
v_call: TRBV3-1/TRBV3-2; cdr3_length: 14; d_call: .; j_call: TRBJ1-3; clone_size: .; cdr3_nt: TGTGCCAGCAGTCCCTCAGCGATAAGAAACACCATATATTTT; cdr3_aa: CASSPSAIRNTIYF
v_call: TRBV27; cdr3_length: 16; d_call: TRBD2; j_call: TRBJ2-3; clone_size: .; cdr3_nt: TGTGCCAGCCGCCCTCGGCCTAGCGGGATCGCAGATACGCAGTATTTT; cdr3_aa: CASRPRPSGIADTQYF
v_call: TRBV25-1; cdr3_length: 10; d_call: TRBD1; j_call: TRBJ2-5; clone_size: .; cdr3_nt: TGTGCCACCCAGCAGGGGGCCCAGTACTTC; cdr3_aa: CATQQGAQYF
v_call: TRBV28; cdr3_length: 16; d_call: .; j_call: TRBJ2-1; clone_size: .; cdr3_nt: TGTGCCAGCAAACCAACAACTAGTAGCTCCTACAATGAGCAGTTCTTC; cdr3_aa: CASKPTTSSSYNEQFF
v_call: TRBV28; cdr3_length: 15; d_call: .; j_call: TRBJ1-1; clone_size: once; cdr3_nt: TGTGCCAGCAGGACGGGAGGGGGAATCCCAACTGAAGCTTTCTTT; cdr3_aa: CASRTGGGIPTEAFF
v_call: TRBV2; cdr3_length: 13; d_call: .; j_call: TRBJ1-6; clone_size: once; cdr3_nt: TGTGCCAGCTACCGGACAGCCAATTCACCCCTCCACTTT; cdr3_aa: CASYRTANSPLHF
v_call: TRBV2; cdr3_length: 13; d_call: TRBD1; j_call: TRBJ2-5; clone_size: .; cdr3_nt: TGTGCCAGCAGTGATACAGGGGTCAGGCCCCAGTACTTC; cdr3_aa: CASSDTGVRPQYF
v_call: TRBV28; cdr3_length: 13; d_call: .; j_call: TRBJ1-2; clone_size: once; cdr3_nt: TGTGCCAGCAACAACAGGGCTAACTATGGCTACACCTTC; cdr3_aa: CASNNRANYGYTF
v_call: TRBV12-5; cdr3_length: 16; d_call: TRBD1; j_call: TRBJ1-1; clone_size: .; cdr3_nt: TGTGCTAGTGGTTTGCGGCAGGGGGCGCATACCACTGAAGCTTTCTTT; cdr3_aa: CASGLRQGAHTTEAFF
v_call: TRBV10-3; cdr3_length: 16; d_call: TRBD2; j_call: TRBJ2-7; clone_size: .; cdr3_nt: TGTGCCATCAGCGGACTAGCGGACTCCAAATCCTACGAGCAGTACTTC; cdr3_aa: CAISGLADSKSYEQYF
v_call: TRBV4-1; cdr3_length: 16; d_call: .; j_call: TRBJ2-2; clone_size: .; cdr3_nt: TGCGCCAGCAGCCAAGATCCCGGGAGTCAGACCGGGGAGCTGTTTTTT; cdr3_aa: CASSQDPGSQTGELFF
v_call: TRBV19; cdr3_length: 14; d_call: .; j_call: TRBJ2-1; clone_size: few; cdr3_nt: TGTGCCAGTAAACACGGGTCAATACCCAATGAGCAGTTCTTC; cdr3_aa: CASKHGSIPNEQFF
v_call: TRBV5-1; cdr3_length: 17; d_call: .; j_call: TRBJ1-6; clone_size: .; cdr3_nt: TGCGCCAGCAGCTTGGCGCCTACAGGGCTCTCAAATTCACCCCTCCACTTT; cdr3_aa: CASSLAPTGLSNSPLHF
v_call: TRBV7-9; cdr3_length: 14; d_call: TRBD1; j_call: TRBJ1-1; clone_size: .; cdr3_nt: TGTGCCGTCTCAGGGGGTTGGTCGAACACTGAAGCTTTCTTT; cdr3_aa: CAVSGGWSNTEAFF
v_call: TRBV29-1; cdr3_length: 12; d_call: TRBD1; j_call: TRBJ1-1; clone_size: .; cdr3_nt: TGCAGCGTCGGACAGGGGATGACTGAAGCTTTCTTT; cdr3_aa: CSVGQGMTEAFF
v_call: TRBV2; cdr3_length: 18; d_call: .; j_call: TRBJ2-2; clone_size: .; cdr3_nt: TGTGCCAGCAGTAGATCACAGGGAGGGGTGGGGAACACCGGGGAGCTGTTTTTT; cdr3_aa: CASSRSQGGVGNTGELFF
v_call: TRBV14; cdr3_length: 14; d_call: .; j_call: TRBJ2-1; clone_size: .; cdr3_nt: TGTGCCAGCAGCCACAGGGGGGCTCACAATGAGCAGTTCTTC; cdr3_aa: CASSHRGAHNEQFF
v_call: TRBV2; cdr3_length: 13; d_call: .; j_call: TRBJ1-6; clone_size: once; cdr3_nt: TGTGCCAGCAGTGACCCACCCAGTTCACCCCTCCACTTT; cdr3_aa: CASSDPPSSPLHF
v_call: TRBV4-1; cdr3_length: 14; d_call: .; j_call: TRBJ1-2; clone_size: .; cdr3_nt: TGCGCCAGCAGCCAAGGGACAGCGAAAAATGGCTACACCTTC; cdr3_aa: CASSQGTAKNGYTF
v_call: TRBV7-8; cdr3_length: 12; d_call: .; j_call: TRBJ1-1; clone_size: .; cdr3_nt: TGTGCCAGCAATGAAGGGGCCACTGAAGCTTTCTTT; cdr3_aa: CASNEGATEAFF
v_call: TRBV29-1; cdr3_length: 14; d_call: TRBD1; j_call: TRBJ2-5; clone_size: .; cdr3_nt: TGCAGCGTTGGAAGGGGGCCGAACCAAGAGACCCAGTACTTC; cdr3_aa: CSVGRGPNQETQYF